This T cell receptor (beta chain) was identified in a study of immune evolution from preneoplasia to lung adenocarcinoma. TCRdb's table, derived via immunoSEQ multiplex PCR, lists solely in-frame clones and lacks some. The sample includes 5,000 or so clones, around four fifths of them seen just once. Study-wide results and caveats: Top clone share appeared to fall from AAH through AIS, MIA, adenocarcinoma. Normal lung had highest clonality; later lesions appeared denser, more diverse.

Points on this clone: Its antigen is unknown.

The sequence was obtained from a person aged 70 to 85 with lung adenocarcinoma. The sequencing input was FFPE minimally invasive lung adenocarcinoma tissue.

The DNA of the CDR3 is TGTGCCAGCAGTGAACAGGGTGGAAAGACCCAGTACTTC. Protein product: CASSEQGGKTQYF. The rearrangement joins TRBV6-1 to TRBJ2-5; D perhaps matches TRBD1 (5 bases). Germline lookup yields CDR1 MNHNS and CDR2 SASEGT. Trimming shortened V by 2 bases and J by 6 bases, and 10 bases separated the two germline ends. The CDR3 spans 13 residues.